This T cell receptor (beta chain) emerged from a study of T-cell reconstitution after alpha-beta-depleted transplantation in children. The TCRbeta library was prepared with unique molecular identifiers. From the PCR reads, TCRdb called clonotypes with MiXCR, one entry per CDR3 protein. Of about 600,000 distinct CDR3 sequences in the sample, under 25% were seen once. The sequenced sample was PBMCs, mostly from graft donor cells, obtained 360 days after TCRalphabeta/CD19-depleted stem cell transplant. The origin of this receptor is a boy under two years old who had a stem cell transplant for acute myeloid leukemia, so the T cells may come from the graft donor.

The chain's CDR3 is CASSLKWGSNQPQHF. The CDR3 bases are TGTGCCAGCAGCCTCAAGTGGGGGAGCAATCAGCCCCAGCATTTT. The V call is TRBV7-2, the J call TRBJ1-5, with a possible D match to TRBD1 (5 bases). The CDR3 has 15 amino acids. V lost 5 bases and J 1 base, leaving 12 bases between the germline ends. Germline V gene lookup returns CDR1 SGHTA and CDR2 FQGNSA.